This paragraph covers one T cell receptor (beta chain) sequence. The data were produced by immunoSEQ multiplex PCR, yet TCRdb's version contains in-frame clones alone and is incomplete. The table records roughly 2 million clones, 85% to 95% of them present only once. This specimen belongs to a study of shared clonotypes between healthy human individuals. The CDR3 runs 15 residues. Germline V lookup: CDR1 SGHNT, CDR2 YYREEE (reference sequence). The V gene end was trimmed by 5 bases and the J gene end by 4 bases; junction bases not matched to a gene: 11. The specimen was naive CD4+ T cells sorted from blood. Noted subset: CD45RA+ positively selected. This receptor was taken from a man aged 18-30 years in good health. This chain uses TRBV5-4 with TRBJ1-1, with 7 nucleotides matching TRBD1. The CDR3 protein is CASRQDRRRGTEAFF. The CDR3 DNA reads TGTGCCAGCAGACAGGACAGGCGGCGGGGCACTGAAGCTTTCTTT.